This T cell receptor (beta chain) was sequenced for a study of control samples from healthy donors and cancer patients. Assay used: immunoSEQ multiplex PCR; TCRdb lists only in-frame clones, some missing. The data show 150,000 or so clones, almost 90% seen once. The sequencing sample was made of blood. This clonotype was obtained from a woman in her twenties or thirties in good health.

The CDR3 protein is CASRAGGYGYTF. The DNA of the CDR3 is TGTGCCAGCAGGGCCGGGGGCTATGGCTACACCTTC. This rearrangement joins TRBV2 to TRBJ1-2; possibly TRBD1 for D (5 bases). The CDR3 has 12 residues. Germline lookup yields CDR1 SNHLY and CDR2 FYNNEI. The ends were cut back, 6 bases at V and 4 bases at J, with 9 bases in the middle.